The rows below give T cell receptor beta chains drawn from one sample of a study of tumor and adjacent non-tumor tissue in lung cancer. TCRdb itself ran the multiplex PCR reads through MiXCR, one entry per CDR3 protein. The sample consists of about 200,000 distinct CDR3 sequences, less than 80% of them appearing once. The sequencing input was lung tumor tissue. All receptors derive from a man aged 55 to 70 with non-small cell lung cancer. Each CDR3 is given with its conserved first and last residue. The D gene is left open where the match is weak. Some rows mark clone size as missing; the rest say once, few, many or name a class of expanded clone.

NA | TRBJ1-1 | TRBV29-1 | TRBD1 | CSVVTGVNIEAFF | TGCAGCGTTGTGACAGGGGTGAATATTGAAGCTTTCTTT
once | TRBJ2-6 | TRBV7-8 | TRBD2 | CASSLLAGSSGANALTF | TGTGCCAGCAGCTTACTAGCGGGATCCTCTGGGGCCAACGCCCTGACTTTC
NA | TRBJ1-2 | TRBV6-5 | NA | CANSSSRGYTF | TGTGCCAACAGTTCCTCACGGGGCTACACCTTC
NA | TRBJ2-1 | TRBV6-6 | NA | CVSSYYGGSSYNEQFF | TGTGTCAGCAGTTACTACGGGGGTAGCTCCTACAATGAGCAGTTCTTC
few | TRBJ1-2 | TRBV12-5 | NA | CASGPEGGGYGYTF | TGTGCTAGTGGTCCCGAGGGTGGAGGCTATGGCTACACCTTC
many | TRBJ2-1 | TRBV4-3 | NA | CASSPEGASDGGSSYNEQFF | TGCGCCAGCAGCCCGGAGGGGGCCTCCGACGGGGGGAGCTCCTACAATGAGCAGTTCTTC
NA | TRBJ2-3 | TRBV20-1 | NA | CSVPTRADTQYF | TGTAGTGTTCCCACGAGGGCAGATACGCAGTATTTT
NA | TRBJ2-5 | TRBV7-8 | TRBD2 | CASGLRGLAEKETQYF | TGTGCCAGCGGCCTAAGGGGACTAGCGGAAAAAGAGACCCAGTACTTC
once | TRBJ2-7 | TRBV20-1 | NA | CSAETSVGYEQYF | TGCAGTGCCGAGACGTCAGTGGGTTACGAGCAGTACTTC
NA | TRBJ1-2 | TRBV11-2 | NA | CTSSETAVYGYTF | TGTACCAGCAGCGAAACAGCCGTCTATGGCTACACCTTC
NA | TRBJ2-7 | TRBV4-2 | TRBD2 | CASSPSVTSGRPTYEQYF | TGTGCCAGCAGCCCTTCCGTGACTAGCGGGAGGCCCACCTATGAGCAGTACTTC
NA | TRBJ1-2 | TRBV29-1 | NA | CSVVTENYGYTF | TGCAGCGTGGTGACAGAAAACTATGGCTACACCTTC
NA | TRBJ2-7 | TRBV28 | TRBD2 | CASSLFGTRGRLYEQYF | TGTGCCAGCAGTTTATTCGGGACTAGAGGGAGACTCTACGAGCAGTACTTC
NA | TRBJ2-5 | TRBV6-5 | NA | CVSSYSRFFSGRQETQYF | TGTGTCAGCAGTTACTCACGGTTCTTTAGCGGTCGCCAAGAGACCCAGTACTTC
NA | TRBJ1-1 | TRBV6-5 | NA | CASSNSLGVTEACF | TGTGCCAGCAGTAACTCGCTAGGGGTCACTGAAGCTTGCTTC
NA | TRBJ2-5 | TRBV18 | NA | CASSGGTQETQYF | TGTGCCAGCTCAGGGGGGACCCAAGAGACCCAGTACTTC
NA | TRBJ1-2 | TRBV6-5 | NA | CANSYRGSNYGYTF | TGTGCCAACAGTTACCGGGGCTCCAACTATGGTTACACCTTC
NA | TRBJ2-1 | TRBV6-1 | TRBD2 | CASRGAGGPSIEQFF | TGTGCCAGCAGGGGAGCGGGGGGCCCCTCCATTGAGCAGTTCTTC
NA | TRBJ1-3 | TRBV12-3/TRBV12-4 | NA | CAISHVRYRTVNVSGNTIYF | TGTGCCATCAGCCACGTGAGATATAGGACAGTGAATGTTTCTGGAAACACCATATATTTT
few | TRBJ2-1 | TRBV24-1 | NA | CATSDPGYSYNEQFF | TGTGCCACCAGTGATCCGGGATACTCCTACAATGAGCAGTTCTTC
NA | TRBJ2-7 | TRBV10-3 | NA | CAISDFPVKNEQYF | TGTGCCATCAGTGATTTTCCAGTGAAGAACGAGCAGTACTTC
NA | TRBJ1-1 | TRBV13 | NA | CTSSSYRAAVSTEAFF | TGTACCAGCAGCTCGTACAGGGCAGCAGTGAGCACTGAAGCTTTCTTT
NA | TRBJ2-7 | TRBV11-2 | NA | CAGSLGPEDSYEHYF | TGTGCCGGCAGCTTAGGCCCAGAGGACTCCTACGAGCACTACTTC
NA | TRBJ2-3 | TRBV20-1 | NA | CSARGRGVITRGTQYF | TGCAGTGCTAGAGGTCGGGGGGTTATAACGAGGGGGACGCAGTATTTT
few | TRBJ1-5 | TRBV6-1 | TRBD1 | CASMWGTGGHQPQHF | TGTGCCAGCATGTGGGGGACAGGGGGTCATCAGCCCCAGCATTTT
NA | TRBJ2-3 | TRBV5-4 | TRBD1 | CTSSLDRGPDTQYF | TGTACCAGCAGCTTGGACAGGGGGCCCGATACGCAGTATTTT
NA | TRBJ2-5 | TRBV11-3 | TRBD1 | CVSSLRGRTGQETQYF | TGTGTCAGCAGCTTAAGGGGTCGGACAGGACAGGAGACCCAGTACTTC
NA | TRBJ1-6 | TRBV11-2 | NA | CANSIVTNNSPLHF | TGTGCCAACAGCATCGTGACAAATAATTCACCCCTCCACTTT
NA | TRBJ2-7 | TRBV6-1 | NA | CASSQPRARLDAYEQYF | TGTGCCAGCAGCCAACCAAGGGCCCGATTAGATGCCTACGAGCAGTACTTC
NA | TRBJ2-7 | TRBV11-1 | NA | CASKVYEDEQYF | TGTGCCAGCAAGGTGTACGAAGACGAGCAGTACTTC
NA | TRBJ2-7 | TRBV20-1 | NA | CSARLRNWEQYF | TGCAGTGCTAGGCTGAGGAATTGGGAGCAGTACTTC
NA | TRBJ2-5 | TRBV4-3 | NA | CAGGPDGGRKETQYF | TGCGCCGGCGGCCCAGACGGGGGGCGCAAAGAGACCCAGTACTTC
NA | TRBJ1-5 | TRBV12-3/TRBV12-4 | NA | CASKEGARGNLPQHF | TGTGCCAGCAAGGAAGGGGCTCGGGGCAATCTGCCCCAGCATTTT
NA | TRBJ2-7 | TRBV9 | NA | CASSLSRDNQGHYEQYF | TGTGCCAGCAGCTTAAGTCGCGACAACCAAGGGCACTACGAGCAGTACTTC
NA | TRBJ2-5 | TRBV6-6 | NA | CASSSSLQGAREIQYF | TGTGCCAGCAGCTCATCCCTGCAGGGCGCCCGAGAGATCCAGTACTTC
NA | TRBJ1-3 | TRBV12-3/TRBV12-4 | NA | CVSSTETGLVNTVYF | TGTGTCAGCAGTACTGAAACAGGGTTGGTAAACACCGTATATTTT
NA | TRBJ1-1 | TRBV6-1 | NA | CASCLGFSNPEAFF | TGTGCCAGCTGTCTTGGTTTTTCGAACCCTGAAGCTTTCTTT
medium-sized | TRBJ2-1 | TRBV11-3 | NA | CASSLIEANEQFF | TGTGCCAGCAGCTTAATCGAAGCGAATGAGCAGTTCTTC
NA | TRBJ1-1 | TRBV5-1 | NA | CASSSPKQGNTEAFF | TGCGCCAGCAGCTCCCCTAAACAGGGGAACACTGAAGCTTTCTTT
NA | TRBJ2-2 | TRBV11-2 | NA | CASRPIPDTGKLFF | TGTGCCAGCCGCCCCATCCCGGACACCGGAAAGCTGTTTTTT
NA | TRBJ1-4 | TRBV10-3 | NA | CVIGGGEKLFF | TGTGTCATCGGTGGGGGTGAAAAACTGTTTTTT